Shown below are 32 T cell receptor beta chains from a single sample sequenced in a study of human T cells and chemical hapten exposure. Time point given: patch test 1, 2 weeks after DPC sensitization. Treatment described: therapeutic diphenylcyclopropenone sensitization with weekly scalp DPC. Via MiXCR, TCRdb re-called the RACE reads, giving one row per CDR3 protein. The table has nearly 350,000 distinct CDR3 sequences, roughly 6.9% seen once. The sample here was whole blood, taken in connection with sensitization to the hapten diphenylcyclopropenone (DPC). These receptors were collected from a woman younger than 30 with alopecia areata. Some clones in this sample may be carry-over from other donors' samples.

This clonotype appeared a few times. This chain links TRBV7-2 with TRBJ2-7, with 8 bases matching TRBD2. The germline V gene has CDR1 SGHTA and CDR2 FQGNSA. CDR3 length: 15 amino acids. V shed 1 base, J shed 0 bases, and the junction held 2 bases outside the gene matches. This chain's CDR3 is CASSLVAGSSYEQYF. CDR3 sequence (DNA): TGTGCCAGCAGCTTAGTAGCGGGGAGCTCCTACGAGCAGTACTTC.

In its sample, this clonotype was seen a few times. V gene TRBV9 combines with J gene TRBJ2-5, with D tentatively TRBD2 (6 bases). The CDR3 length is 14 residues. Germline loops: CDR1 SGDLS, CDR2 YYNGEE. V was cut by 4 bases and J by 2 bases, with 12 bases left in between. The chain's CDR3 is CASSRGTSQETQYF. The CDR3 region has the DNA TGTGCCAGCAGCCGAGGGACTTCTCAAGAGACCCAGTACTTC.

The gene calls are TRBV12-3 or TRBV12-4 and TRBJ1-2, with no clear D. V was pared by 7 bases and J by 7 bases, with 22 bases between. There are 15 residues in the CDR3. CDR3 protein: CASINSENGKSGYTF. In DNA form, the CDR3 reads TGTGCCAGCATAAATTCGGAGAATGGAAAATCTGGCTACACCTTC.

This chain connects TRBV11-2 to TRBJ2-2; no clear D gene. The CDR3 totals 13 residues. V was trimmed by 6 bases and J by 7 bases, leaving 12 bases between them. Germline loops: CDR1 SGHAT, CDR2 FQNNGV. CDR3 bases: TGTGCCAGCAGTTCAGGCTTCCTCGGGGAGCTGTTTTTT. This codes for CASSSGFLGELFF. The full variable domain, completed using reference TRBV11-2 and TRBJ2-2, is EAGVAQSPRYKIIEKRQSVAFWCNPISGHATLYWYQQILGQGPKLLIQFQNNGVVDDSQLPKDRFSAERLKGVDSTLKIQPAKLEDSAVYLCASSSGFLGELFFGEGSRLTVL.

The V and J genes are TRBV21-1 and TRBJ1-2. TRBV21-1 is listed as a pseudogene. CDR3 length equals 16 residues. The CDR3 DNA is TGTGCCAGCAGCAAAGGGGAAGAATCGGATAACTATGGCTACACCTTC. The encoded protein is CASSKGEESDNYGYTF.

This clonotype was counted many times. The chain uses TRBV27 and TRBJ2-3; TRBD2 aligns across 8 bases. The germline V gene encodes CDR1 MNHEY and CDR2 SMNVEV (reference sequence). This CDR3 contains 15 residues. The V segment lost 0 bases and the J segment 4 bases; nucleotides outside the gene matches: 3. CDR3 loop: CASSLSSGAPDTQYF. CDR3 DNA sequence: TGTGCCAGCAGTTTATCTAGCGGGGCCCCAGATACGCAGTATTTT.

The rearrangement joins TRBV7-2 to TRBJ2-5; D not certain. V was trimmed by 2 bases and J by 7 bases, leaving 20 bases between them. Germline V gives CDR1 SGHTA, CDR2 FQGNSA. The CDR3 is made up of 16 amino acids. The CDR3 DNA reads TGTGCCAGCAGCTTAACATGGAGTGGTGCCTCGGGGACCCAGTACTTC. This sequence encodes CASSLTWSGASGTQYF.

The gene calls are TRBV28 and TRBJ1-1; no clear D. Per the germline V gene, CDR1 is MDHEN and CDR2 is SYDVKM. The CDR3 loop spans 13 amino acids. V was shortened by 3 bases and J by 8 bases, with 13 bases between the two germline ends. In nucleotides, the CDR3 is TGTGCCAGCAGTTTTTGGGAGAAAAAAGAAGCTTTCTTT. Protein product: CASSFWEKKEAFF.

This clonotype was picked up many times. The gene calls are TRBV11-2 and TRBJ2-6; no clear D. Germline V gene sequence: CDR1 SGHAT, CDR2 FQNNGV. CDR3 length: 14 amino acids. V was trimmed by 4 bases and J by 3 bases, leaving 7 bases between them. The DNA for the CDR3 is TGTGCCAGCAGCTCTACGGGTGGGGCCAACGTCCTGACTTTC. Amino acid sequence: CASSSTGGANVLTF.

V usage is TRBV20-1 and J usage is TRBJ2-7, with 10 nucleotides matching TRBD2. Germline V lookup: CDR1 DFQATT, CDR2 SNEGSKA (reference sequence). The CDR3 is 16 residues long. With 6 bases clipped from V and 0 bases from J, the junction kept 11 bases outside the gene matches. The CDR3 loop reads CSAGAVAGGYSYEQYF. The CDR3 bases are TGCAGTGCCGGGGCTGTAGCGGGGGGTTACTCCTACGAGCAGTACTTC.

In its sample, this clonotype was seen many times. The chain combines TRBV28 with TRBJ2-1, with D perhaps TRBD1 (5 bases). Trimming removed 6 bases at V and 0 bases at J, with 15 bases between. The germline CDR1 and CDR2 sequences are MDHEN and SYDVKM. The CDR3 is 16 amino acids. The DNA of the CDR3 is TGTGCCAGCAGCTCCGGACACATAAGCTCCTACAATGAGCAGTTCTTC. Translation: CASSSGHISSYNEQFF.

This clonotype was seen a handful of times. The chain links TRBV6-2 or TRBV6-3 to TRBJ2-7; either TRBD1 or TRBD2 may fit D (5 bases each). The V end lost 6 bases, the J end lost 5 bases, and 11 bases lay between the germline ends. CDR1 MNHEY and CDR2 SVGEGT come from the germline V gene. The CDR3 is 12 residues long. CDR3 in DNA: TGTGCCAGCAGCCGGGGCTTCCACGAGCAGTACTTC. Translation gives CASSRGFHEQYF.

This chain joins TRBV4-1 and TRBJ2-7; a possible D gene is TRBD1 (6 bases). Per germline, CDR1 MGHRA and CDR2 YSYEKL. With 0 bases removed from V and 3 bases from J, the gap between germline ends came to 21 bases. This CDR3 is built from 18 residues. CDR3 protein: CASSQDNARMTGSYEQYF. DNA for the CDR3: TGCGCCAGCAGCCAAGATAACGCCCGGATGACAGGCAGCTACGAGCAGTACTTC.

This clonotype was seen a few times. The chain carries TRBV5-1 and TRBJ2-1; 13 bases align to TRBD2. The CDR3 contains 16 residues. V lost 4 bases to trimming and J lost 9 bases; unmatched junction nucleotides: 10. CDR1 is SGHRS and CDR2 is YFSETQ in the germline V gene. As DNA, the CDR3 is TGCGCCAGCAGCCCGGGACTAGCGGGGCGGGGGAGTGAGCAGTTCTTC. It specifies CASSPGLAGRGSEQFF.

Ten or more counts support this clonotype. This sequence joins TRBV15 and TRBJ2-4; D is possibly TRBD1 (5 bases). V was cut by 1 base and J by 9 bases, with 13 bases left in between. CDR1 and CDR2 (germline): LNHNV, YYDKDF (reference sequence). CDR3 length: 14 amino acids. CDR3 bases: TGTGCCACCAGCAGAGTAGGGGTCATGGGCATTCAGTACTTC. It translates to CATSRVGVMGIQYF. Full variable domain (missing parts from reference TRBV15 and TRBJ2-4): DAMVIQNPRYQVTQFGKPVTLSCSQTLNHNVMYWYQQKSSQAPKLLFHYYDKDFNNEADTPDNFQSRRPNTSFCFLDIRSPGLGDTAMYLCATSRVGVMGIQYFGAGTRLSVL.

The rearrangement links TRBV6-2 or TRBV6-3 to TRBJ2-6, with 8 nucleotides matching TRBD1. V lost 10 bases, J lost 0 bases, and 5 bases stayed unmatched. The CDR3 covers 15 residues. Germline V lookup: CDR1 MNHEY, CDR2 SVGEGT. This chain's CDR3 is CATGQDPSGANVLTF. CDR3 DNA sequence: TGTGCCACGGGACAGGATCCCTCTGGGGCCAACGTCCTGACTTTC.

This clonotype was seen a handful of times. The rearrangement joins TRBV7-2 to TRBJ2-3, with D perhaps TRBD2 (6 bases). Germline loops: CDR1 SGHTA, CDR2 FQGNSA. The V and J ends lost 2 bases and 4 bases respectively, with 19 bases between them. The CDR3 length is 17 residues. The CDR3 DNA follows: TGTGCCAGCAGCTTATATTGGGGCGGGGATGACCCAGATACGCAGTATTTT. Protein product: CASSLYWGGDDPDTQYF.

The chain uses TRBV5-1 and TRBJ2-2; 9 bases align to TRBD2. Germline lookup yields CDR1 SGHRS and CDR2 YFSETQ. The CDR3 extends over 17 amino acids. The V and J ends lost 0 bases and 9 bases, in that order; junction bases with no gene match: 12. In DNA, the CDR3 is TGCGCCAGCAGCTTGGCGAGAGGAGCGGGGGGCTCTCGGGAGCTGTTTTTT. Residues: CASSLARGAGGSRELFF.

This clonotype was recorded a few times. The V gene is TRBV11-2, the J gene TRBJ2-5; 7 bases match TRBD1. The CDR3 length is 16 residues. The junction had 11 bases not matched to a gene; V was cut back by 6 bases and J by 1 base. Germline V gene sequence: CDR1 SGHAT, CDR2 FQNNGV. The CDR3: CASRPLPGQSQETQYF. CDR3 DNA: TGTGCCAGCAGACCCCTACCGGGACAGTCCCAAGAGACCCAGTACTTC.

The V gene is TRBV29-1, the J gene TRBJ2-5; TRBD2 might be the D (6 bases). Germline CDR1 SQVTM, CDR2 ANQGSEA. V dropped 3 bases and J dropped 4 bases, with 12 bases sitting between them. This CDR3 has 13 amino acids. In DNA form, the CDR3 reads TGCAGCGTTGAGGCGGGGCTGGGAGAGACCCAGTACTTC. Its translation: CSVEAGLGETQYF.

This clonotype was detected a few times. The chain links TRBV10-3 to TRBJ1-4; tentatively, D is TRBD1 (5 bases). This CDR3 is built from 15 residues. V shed 0 bases and J shed 4 bases, with 9 bases lying between them. The germline gives CDR1 ENHRY, CDR2 SYGVKD. The CDR3 reads CAISESSRVNEKLFF. The DNA of the CDR3 is TGTGCCATCAGTGAGTCAAGCAGGGTTAATGAAAAACTGTTTTTT.

Ten or more counts support this clonotype. The genes are TRBV6-5 and TRBJ1-5; TRBD1 matches at 8 bases. V shed 6 bases, J shed 5 bases, and the junction held 0 bases outside the gene matches. CDR1 is MNHEY, CDR2 SVGAGI, per germline. The CDR3 loop spans 12 amino acids. CDR3 bases: TGTGCCAGCAGGACAGGGGATCAGCCCCAGCATTTT. Translation: CASRTGDQPQHF.

Many counts were recorded for this clonotype. The chain combines TRBV5-1 with TRBJ2-7; unclear D gene. V was trimmed by 3 bases and J by 9 bases, leaving 10 bases between them. In germline, CDR1 is SGHRS, CDR2 YFSETQ. This CDR3 is 11 amino acids long. The CDR3 spells CASSSGGRQYF. In DNA, the CDR3 is TGCGCCAGCAGCTCCGGTGGTCGGCAGTACTTC.

This clonotype has only a few counts. The gene calls are TRBV11-2 and TRBJ2-3; 9 positions match TRBD2. This CDR3 region has 14 residues. J lost 4 bases, V lost 5 bases, and 4 bases had no gene match. Germline CDR1 and CDR2: SGHAT and FQNNGV. In nucleotides, the CDR3 is TGTGCCAGCAGCCTGGAGCGGGGGGCAGATACGCAGTATTTT. It is translated as CASSLERGADTQYF. The complete variable domain, with remaining parts taken from reference TRBV11-2 and TRBJ2-3, reads EAGVAQSPRYKIIEKRQSVAFWCNPISGHATLYWYQQILGQGPKLLIQFQNNGVVDDSQLPKDRFSAERLKGVDSTLKIQPAKLEDSAVYLCASSLERGADTQYFGPGTRLTVL.

In its sample, this clonotype was seen many times. The chain uses TRBV20-1 and TRBJ2-7; 8 positions match TRBD1. CDR3 length: 14 residues. Germline V CDR1 and CDR2: DFQATT, SNEGSKA (reference sequence). J lost 2 bases, V lost 6 bases, and 9 bases had no gene match. The CDR3 here is CSALTGAATYEQYF. For the CDR3, the DNA is TGCAGTGCCCTGACAGGGGCCGCAACCTACGAGCAGTACTTC.

This clonotype was detected many times. The chain is built from TRBV5-1 and TRBJ2-3, with 9 bases that match TRBD2. The CDR3 runs 15 residues. Germline lookup yields CDR1 SGHRS and CDR2 YFSETQ. Trimming removed 0 bases from V and 6 bases from J; junction bases left unmatched: 5. The DNA of the CDR3 is TGCGCCAGCAGCTTGGTACTAGCGGGCGTTGATACGCAGTATTTT. This encodes CASSLVLAGVDTQYF.

The chain uses TRBV20-1 and TRBJ1-4; 9 bases map to TRBD1. V shed 7 bases, J shed 4 bases, and the junction held 4 bases outside the gene matches. The CDR3 sequence is 13 residues long. The germline V gene has CDR1 DFQATT and CDR2 SNEGSKA (reference sequence). DNA for the CDR3: TGCAGTGGTACAGGGGGCGTTAATGAAAAACTGTTTTTT. Amino acids: CSGTGGVNEKLFF.

This clonotype was observed many times. This chain joins TRBV12-3 or TRBV12-4 and TRBJ2-2, with D maybe TRBD1 (6 bases). The CDR3 has 15 residues. V lost 1 base to trimming and J lost 0 bases, with 6 bases between them. CDR3 sequence (DNA): TGTGCCAGCAGTTTAGGGACAGCGAACACCGGGGAGCTGTTTTTT. This gives the protein CASSLGTANTGELFF.

This chain connects TRBV27 to TRBJ1-6; D might be TRBD1 (6 bases). Trimming left V 8 bases short and J 9 bases short, with 17 bases between. Germline lookup yields CDR1 MNHEY and CDR2 SMNVEV (reference sequence). CDR3 size: 14 residues. The chain's CDR3 is CASGPGHGSSPLHF. CDR3 sequence (DNA): TGTGCCAGCGGACCGGGACATGGTAGTTCACCCCTCCACTTT.

In this sample, this clonotype turned up a few times. The chain has TRBV11-2 and TRBJ2-3; 16 nucleotides match TRBD2. This CDR3 comprises 17 residues. The V gene's germline CDR1 is SGHAT and CDR2 FQNNGV. The J segment lost 5 bases and the V segment lost 5 bases, leaving 7 bases of the junction unmatched. In nucleotides, the CDR3 is TGTGCCAGCAGCCCGGGACTAGCGGGGGGGCAGGGAGATACGCAGTATTTT. This gives the protein CASSPGLAGGQGDTQYF.

This clonotype was detected ten times or more. As DNA, the CDR3 is TGTGCCAGCAGCCGGGGGGCGGGGGGCTCCTACAATGAGCAGTTCTTC. Its translation: CASSRGAGGSYNEQFF. The chain links TRBV5-4 to TRBJ2-1, with 8 bases lining up with TRBD2. CDR3 length: 16 amino acids. The J segment lost 0 bases and the V segment lost 4 bases, leaving 6 bases of the junction unmatched. Looked up from germline, CDR1 is SGHNT and CDR2 is YYREEE (reference sequence).

This clonotype has just a few counts. This rearrangement joins TRBV10-3 to TRBJ2-4; no reliable D call. The ends were cut back, 0 bases at V and 9 bases at J, with 3 bases in the middle. The CDR3 runs 11 residues. Germline CDR1 and CDR2: ENHRY and SYGVKD. CDR3 sequence (DNA): TGTGCCATCAGTGAGTCCACCATTCAGTACTTC. Protein sequence: CAISESTIQYF.